This passage covers 28 T cell receptor beta chains from one sample sequenced in a study of T-cell memory formation after mild COVID-19. TCRdb passed the 5' RACE reads through MiXCR, listing each CDR3 protein once. This table holds roughly 130,000 distinct CDR3 sequences, roughly 6.2% found once. The source material was PBMCs or a T cell subset sorted from them (not recorded which). The receptors come from an adult woman who had mild COVID-19 (a few samples of this study predate the infection). Cell type and time point are not known.

This clonotype was counted between two and nine times. CDR3 in DNA: TGTGCCAGCAGCACTCCGATGGGGAGGCATTCACCCCTCCACTTT. Residues: CASSTPMGRHSPLHF. The V gene is TRBV21-1, the J gene TRBJ1-6. TRBV21-1 is labeled a pseudogene. This CDR3 comprises 15 residues.

This clonotype was counted between two and nine times. The rearrangement uses TRBV4-2 and TRBJ2-1, with 8 bases that match TRBD2. Trimming took 4 bases from V and 6 from J; bases not matched to a gene: 8. CDR1 and CDR2 from the germline V gene are LGHNA and YNFKEQ. The CDR3 runs 15 residues. The CDR3 bases are TGTGCCAGCAGCCTCGGGGGGGGCCCGGGCAATGAGCAGTTCTTC. As protein: CASSLGGGPGNEQFF.

The CDR3 DNA follows: TGCGCCAGCAGCTTGGGACATCTAGGATCGAACACTGAAGCTTTCTTT. This gives the protein CASSLGHLGSNTEAFF. This rearrangement joins TRBV5-1 to TRBJ1-1; the D is unclear. The CDR3 sequence is 16 residues long. Germline CDR1 reads SGHRS; CDR2 reads YFSETQ. The V and J ends lost 0 bases and 1 base respectively, with 13 bases between them.

The chain links TRBV7-2 to TRBJ2-5; D unclear. The CDR3 spans 14 residues. CDR1 is SGHTA, CDR2 FQGNSA, per germline. Trimming took off 2 bases at V and 1 base at J, with 8 bases between the two ends. Written as DNA, the CDR3 is TGTGCCAGCAGCTTATTCTCTCTCCAAGAGACCCAGTACTTC. It encodes CASSLFSLQETQYF.

The V and J genes are TRBV5-1 and TRBJ2-1, with D tentatively TRBD2 (5 bases). Trimming took off 4 bases at V and 6 bases at J, with 23 bases between the two ends. The CDR3 has 17 amino acids. CDR1 is SGHRS and CDR2 is YFSETQ in the germline V gene. The CDR3 coding sequence is TGCGCCAGCAGCGGTGGGAGAGATAAGCTGGGAACCAATGAGCAGTTCTTC. Translated: CASSGGRDKLGTNEQFF.

Remarks on this clonotype: A much larger clone is a single base away; this may be a read error. CDR3 in DNA: TGTGCCAGCAGCCGGGGACTATCGGGAACCGAGGAGTTCTTC. This gives the protein CASSRGLSGTEEFF. The rearrangement joins TRBV5-4 to TRBJ2-1; 7 bases line up with TRBD2. The CDR3 is 14 residues long. V lost 4 bases, J lost 14 bases, and 15 bases stayed unmatched. Germline-derived CDR1 and CDR2 are SGHNT and YYREEE (reference sequence).

There are many counts of this clonotype. This chain's CDR3 is CASSPLGSITDTQYF. DNA of the CDR3: TGTGCCAGCAGCCCGTTGGGGTCAATCACAGATACGCAGTATTTT. The chain is built from TRBV7-2 and TRBJ2-3, with D unclear. Germline lookup yields CDR1 SGHTA and CDR2 FQGNSA. Trimming cost V 5 bases and J 2 bases, with 14 bases left between them. CDR3 length equals 15 residues.

For the CDR3, the DNA is TGTGCCAGCAGTAAGACACGCAACTATGGCTACACCTTC. Translation gives CASSKTRNYGYTF. The chain employs TRBV12-3 or TRBV12-4 and TRBJ1-2; D remains unclear. The V and J ends lost 5 bases and 2 bases respectively, with 9 bases between them. The CDR3 extends over 13 amino acids.

The chain recombines TRBV6-1 with TRBJ1-2; D is ambiguous. V gave up 5 bases and J gave up 0 bases, with 7 bases separating them. This CDR3 has 13 residues. Germline CDR1 and CDR2: MNHNS and SASEGT. The CDR3 nucleotides are TGTGCCAGCAGTACCCGTTCTAACTATGGCTACACCTTC. It yields the protein CASSTRSNYGYTF.

There are many counts of this clonotype. The V and J genes are TRBV4-2 and TRBJ2-2; the match to TRBD2 covers 8 bases. The CDR3 is 15 residues long. J lost 8 bases, V lost 0 bases, and 5 bases had no gene match. Per the germline V gene, CDR1 is LGHNA and CDR2 is YNFKEQ. The CDR3 spells CASSQDLAGQGELFF. In DNA form, the CDR3 reads TGTGCCAGCAGCCAAGACCTAGCGGGCCAAGGGGAGCTGTTTTTT.

This clonotype was detected many times. The chain joins TRBV9 to TRBJ2-6; D gene unclear. The V gene lost 4 bases and the J gene lost 1 base, with 15 bases spanning the gap. Germline CDR1 and CDR2: SGDLS and YYNGEE. The CDR3 runs 17 residues. CDR3 protein: CASSQQLGFSGANVLTF. CDR3 DNA: TGTGCCAGCAGCCAACAGTTGGGGTTTTCTGGGGCCAACGTCCTGACTTTC.

V is TRBV7-8 and J is TRBJ2-4; possible D gene TRBD1, 6 bases. The CDR3 is 15 amino acids. CDR1 is SGHVS and CDR2 is FQNEAQ in the germline V gene. V was clipped by 4 bases and J by 4 bases, with 14 bases between them. This chain's CDR3 is CASSYLDRVKNIQYF. The CDR3, as DNA: TGTGCCAGCAGCTATTTGGACAGAGTTAAAAACATTCAGTACTTC.

A few counts support this clonotype. V usage is TRBV7-9 and J usage is TRBJ2-3; D remains unclear. The CDR3 is 12 residues long. Trimming removed 5 bases from V and 3 bases from J, with 6 bases in between. CDR1 is SEHNR, CDR2 FQNEAQ, per germline (reference sequence). In nucleotides, the CDR3 is TGTGCCAGCAGCACCCGGACAGATACGCAGTATTTT. As protein: CASSTRTDTQYF.

V and J are TRBV24-1 and TRBJ2-7, with TRBD1 identical over 7 bases. The CDR3 is made up of 14 amino acids. The germline V gene encodes CDR1 KGHDR and CDR2 SFDVKD. The V segment lost 2 bases and the J segment 7 bases; nucleotides outside the gene matches: 7. CDR3 bases: TGTGCCACCAGTGATTCTGGGACAGCTGCAGAGCAGTACTTC. It is translated as CATSDSGTAAEQYF.

The rearrangement uses TRBV5-1 and TRBJ2-1, with TRBD2 matching over 15 bases. The CDR3 consists of 16 residues. V shed 3 bases, J shed 7 bases, and the junction held 5 bases outside the gene matches. The germline CDR1 and CDR2 sequences are SGHRS and YFSETQ. CDR3 nucleotide sequence: TGCGCCAGCAGCTCGGGACTAGCGGGGGGCCCGAATGAGCAGTTCTTC. Encoded protein: CASSSGLAGGPNEQFF.

The rearrangement links TRBV3-1 to TRBJ1-2, with D unclear. The V end lost 2 bases, the J end lost 7 bases, and 20 bases lay between the germline ends. Germline CDR1 reads LGHDT; CDR2 reads YNNKEL (reference sequence). CDR3 length: 16 residues. CDR3 residues: CASSQRDSALTSGYTF. Here the CDR3 DNA reads TGTGCCAGCAGCCAACGCGACTCGGCCCTTACCTCTGGCTACACCTTC.

This clonotype occurred many times. The V gene is TRBV29-1, the J gene TRBJ1-2; D is perhaps TRBD1 (5 bases). Germline V gene data show CDR1 as SQVTM and CDR2 as ANQGSEA. Trimming left V 4 bases short and J 5 bases short, with 14 bases between. CDR3 length: 13 amino acids. The CDR3 DNA reads as TGCAGCGTTGGGGCCTCGAGGGGATATGGCTACACCTTC. This gives the protein CSVGASRGYGYTF.

This chain uses TRBV21-1 with TRBJ1-4. TRBV21-1 is marked as a pseudogene. This CDR3 region has 15 residues. DNA for the CDR3: TGTGCCAGCAGCAAAGCCGGGTCTTTAATGAAAAAACTGTTTTTT. This sequence encodes CASSKAGSLMKKLFF.

The chain joins TRBV5-4 to TRBJ2-1; 14 bases align to TRBD2. Germline V gives CDR1 SGHNT, CDR2 YYREEE (reference sequence). J was trimmed by 9 bases and V by 5 bases; bases with no gene match: 7. This CDR3 is 15 amino acids long. CDR3 sequence reads: CASSKTSGRASEQFF. CDR3 bases: TGTGCCAGCAGTAAGACTAGCGGGAGGGCCTCTGAGCAGTTCTTC.

V and J are TRBV7-2 and TRBJ2-3, with a possible D match to TRBD1 (5 bases). Germline CDR1 and CDR2: SGHTA and FQGNSA. V was trimmed by 2 bases and J by 0 bases, leaving 15 bases between them. The CDR3 consists of 17 residues. The CDR3, as DNA: TGTGCCAGCAGCTTATCGGAAGGGGCCCTTAGCACAGATACGCAGTATTTT. This sequence encodes CASSLSEGALSTDTQYF.

This clonotype turned up a few times. The gene calls are TRBV20-1 and TRBJ1-1, with 8 nucleotides matching TRBD1. V was pared by 0 bases and J by 5 bases, with 5 bases of the junction left unmatched. The CDR3 has 14 amino acids. Germline values: CDR1 DFQATT, CDR2 SNEGSKA (reference sequence). For the CDR3, the DNA is TGCAGTGCTAGAGACGACAGGACAGGGACTGAAGCTTTCTTT. The encoded protein is CSARDDRTGTEAFF.

This clonotype was observed a few times. The rearrangement links TRBV20-1 to TRBJ2-3; TRBD2 aligns across 8 bases. This CDR3 is 16 amino acids long. CDR1 DFQATT and CDR2 SNEGSKA come from the germline V gene (reference sequence). The trim removed 1 base at V and 4 bases at J, leaving 10 bases unmatched. In nucleotides, the CDR3 is TGCAGTGCTAGAGTCAAGGGACTAGTCGCCGCAGATACGCAGTATTTT. This codes for CSARVKGLVAADTQYF.

J is TRBJ1-2 and V is TRBV5-1; D is uncertain. From germline, CDR1 is SGHRS and CDR2 YFSETQ. V was cut by 4 bases and J by 4 bases, with 8 bases left in between. The CDR3 has 12 residues. CDR3 nucleotide sequence: TGCGCCAGCAGCGAGGACGGCTATGGCTACACCTTC. Encoded protein: CASSEDGYGYTF. Looking up the rest from reference TRBV5-1 and TRBJ1-2 gives the full variable domain: KAGVTQTPRYLIKTRGQQVTLSCSPISGHRSVSWYQQTPGQGLQFLFEYFSETQRNKGNFPGRFSGRQFSNSRSEMNVSTLELGDSALYLCASSEDGYGYTFGSGTRLTVV.

This clonotype was counted only a few times. The chain recombines TRBV5-4 with TRBJ1-1; 7 nucleotides match TRBD1. The CDR3 contains 13 residues. CDR1 SGHNT and CDR2 YYREEE come from the germline V gene (reference sequence). Trimming took 7 bases from V and 2 from J; bases not matched to a gene: 5. In nucleotides, the CDR3 is TGTGCCAGCTCCCGGGACAGCAACACTGAAGCTTTCTTT. This encodes CASSRDSNTEAFF. Full variable domain (missing parts from reference TRBV5-4 and TRBJ1-1): ETGVTQSPTHLIKTRGQQVTLRCSSQSGHNTVSWYQQALGQGPQFIFQYYREEENGRGNFPPRFSGLQFPNYSSELNVNALELDDSALYLCASSRDSNTEAFFGQGTRLTVV.

The chain has TRBV4-3 and TRBJ2-2, with D unresolved. V was clipped by 1 base and J by 4 bases, with 13 bases between them. This CDR3 comprises 16 residues. Germline V gives CDR1 LGHNA, CDR2 YSLEER. CDR3 in DNA: TGCGCCAGCAGCCAAGTCATAGGTCCCGGCACCGGGGAGCTGTTTTTT. The encoded protein is CASSQVIGPGTGELFF.

This clonotype has only a few counts. This chain uses TRBV7-3 with TRBJ2-1; D is perhaps TRBD1 (5 bases). The CDR3 is made up of 11 amino acids. Trimming shortened V by 4 bases and J by 9 bases, and 7 bases separated the two germline ends. Germline lookup yields CDR1 SGHTA and CDR2 FQGTGA. CDR3 nucleotide sequence: TGTGCCAGCAGCTCAGGGATTGAGCAGTTCTTC. The encoded protein is CASSSGIEQFF. Using reference TRBV7-3 and TRBJ2-1 for the parts outside the CDR3, the full variable domain is GAGVSQTPSNKVTEKGKYVELRCDPISGHTALYWYRQSLGQGPEFLIYFQGTGAADDSGLPNDRFFAVRPEGSVSTLKIQRTERGDSAVYLCASSSGIEQFFGPGTRLTVL.

There are many counts of this clonotype. The chain is built from TRBV2 and TRBJ2-7, with 8 nucleotides matching TRBD1. The CDR3 sequence is 14 residues long. Losses at the gene ends were 7 bases for V and 2 bases for J; bases not matched to a gene: 7. Per the germline V gene, CDR1 is SNHLY and CDR2 is FYNNEI. CDR3 protein: CASNRQGLPYEQYF. The CDR3 nucleotides read TGTGCCAGCAACCGACAGGGGCTACCCTACGAGCAGTACTTC.

The chain couples TRBV5-1 to TRBJ1-6, with D uncertain. This CDR3 spans 13 amino acids. The germline gives CDR1 SGHRS, CDR2 YFSETQ. V shed 0 bases and J shed 8 bases, with 6 bases lying between them. The CDR3 DNA sequence: TGCGCCAGCAGCTTGGAATTCGATTCACCCCTCCACTTT. Residues: CASSLEFDSPLHF.